This TCR beta chain emerged from a study of T cell changes during pregnancy in multiple sclerosis. Libraries were prepared by immunoSEQ multiplex PCR; TCRdb keeps only in-frame clonotypes and omits some of them. The sample has over 45,000 clones; approximately 91% are singletons. The CDR3 is 16 amino acids. The germline V gene has CDR1 LGHNA and CDR2 YSLEER. V lost 0 bases to trimming and J lost 5 bases; unmatched junction nucleotides: 5. This clone was recorded a few times. Specimen: CD8+ T cells from peripheral blood mononuclear cells, collected after pregnancy. This sequence joins TRBV4-3 and TRBJ1-4; 8 bases agree with TRBD1. This clonotype originated in a female donor with multiple sclerosis, enrolled in a pregnancy study. CDR3 nucleotides: TGCGCCAGCAGCCAAGATCGGGGGACAGGCAATGAAAAACTGTTTTTT. This sequence encodes CASSQDRGTGNEKLFF.